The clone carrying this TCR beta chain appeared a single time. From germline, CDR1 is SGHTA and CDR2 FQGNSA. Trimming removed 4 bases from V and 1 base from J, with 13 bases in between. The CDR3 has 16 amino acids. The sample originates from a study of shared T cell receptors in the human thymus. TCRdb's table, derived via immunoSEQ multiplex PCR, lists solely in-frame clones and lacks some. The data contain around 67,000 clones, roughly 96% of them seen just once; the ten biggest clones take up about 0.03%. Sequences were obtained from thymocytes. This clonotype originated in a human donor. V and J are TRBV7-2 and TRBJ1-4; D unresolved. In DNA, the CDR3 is TGTGCCAGCAGCTCCATATGGGAGGGAACTAATGAAAAACTGTTTTTT. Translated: CASSSIWEGTNEKLFF.